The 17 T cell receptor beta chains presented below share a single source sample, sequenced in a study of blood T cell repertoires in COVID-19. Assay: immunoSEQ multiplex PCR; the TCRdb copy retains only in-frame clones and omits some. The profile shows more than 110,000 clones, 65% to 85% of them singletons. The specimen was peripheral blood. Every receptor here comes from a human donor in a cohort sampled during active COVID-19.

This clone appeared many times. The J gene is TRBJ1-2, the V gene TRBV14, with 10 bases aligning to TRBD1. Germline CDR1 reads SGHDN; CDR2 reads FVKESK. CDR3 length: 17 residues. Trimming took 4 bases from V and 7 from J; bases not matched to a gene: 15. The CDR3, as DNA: TGTGCCAGCAGCCGATATCCCGGTGACAGGGGGCTGCCTGGCTACACCTTC. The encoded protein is CASSRYPGDRGLPGYTF.

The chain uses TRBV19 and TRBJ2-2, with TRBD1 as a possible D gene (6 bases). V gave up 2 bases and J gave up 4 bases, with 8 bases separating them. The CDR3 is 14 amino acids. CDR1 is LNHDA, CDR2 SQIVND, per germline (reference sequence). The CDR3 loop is CASSIRGSTGELFF. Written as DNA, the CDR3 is TGTGCCAGTAGTATAAGGGGGTCCACCGGGGAGCTGTTTTTT.

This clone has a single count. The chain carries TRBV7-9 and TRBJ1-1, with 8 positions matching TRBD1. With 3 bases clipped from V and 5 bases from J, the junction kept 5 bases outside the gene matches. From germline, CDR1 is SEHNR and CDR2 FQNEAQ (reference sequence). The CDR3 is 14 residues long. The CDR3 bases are TGTGCCAGCAGCTTGAGACAGGGGCGGACTGAAGCTTTCTTT. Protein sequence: CASSLRQGRTEAFF.

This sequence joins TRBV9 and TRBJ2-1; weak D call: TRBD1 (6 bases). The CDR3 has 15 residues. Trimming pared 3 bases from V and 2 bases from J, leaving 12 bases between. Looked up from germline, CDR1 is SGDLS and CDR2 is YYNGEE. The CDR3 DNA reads TGTGCCAGCAGCGCAGAGGACAGAACCTACAATGAGCAGTTCTTC. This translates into CASSAEDRTYNEQFF.

The CDR3 coding sequence is TGTGCCAGCAGCCCGAGACAGGCAACTAATGAAAAACTGTTTTTT. The encoded protein is CASSPRQATNEKLFF. The chain links TRBV5-8 to TRBJ1-4; the D gene is possibly TRBD1 (6 bases). Germline values: CDR1 SGHTS, CDR2 YDEGEE. The V and J ends lost 4 bases and 0 bases respectively, with 10 bases between them. This CDR3 has 15 amino acids. Complete variable domain (other parts from reference TRBV5-8 and TRBJ1-4): EAGVTQSPTHLIKTRGQQATLRCSPISGHTSVYWYQQALGLGLQFLLWYDEGEERNRGNFPPRFSGRQFPNYSSELNVNALELEDSALYLCASSPRQATNEKLFFGSGTQLSVL.

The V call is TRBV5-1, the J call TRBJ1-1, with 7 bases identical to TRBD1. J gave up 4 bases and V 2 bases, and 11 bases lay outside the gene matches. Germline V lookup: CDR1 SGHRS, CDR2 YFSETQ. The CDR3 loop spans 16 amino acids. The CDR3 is CASSFARTGGSTEAFF. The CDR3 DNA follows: TGCGCCAGCAGCTTCGCTAGGACAGGTGGGAGCACTGAAGCTTTCTTT.

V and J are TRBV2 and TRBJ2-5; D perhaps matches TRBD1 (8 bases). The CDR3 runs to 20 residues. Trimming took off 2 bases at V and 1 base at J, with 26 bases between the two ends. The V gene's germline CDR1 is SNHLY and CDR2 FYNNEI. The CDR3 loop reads CASSETPRQGLRGAQETQYF. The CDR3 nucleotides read TGTGCCAGCAGTGAAACCCCCCGACAGGGGTTACGGGGGGCCCAAGAGACCCAGTACTTC.

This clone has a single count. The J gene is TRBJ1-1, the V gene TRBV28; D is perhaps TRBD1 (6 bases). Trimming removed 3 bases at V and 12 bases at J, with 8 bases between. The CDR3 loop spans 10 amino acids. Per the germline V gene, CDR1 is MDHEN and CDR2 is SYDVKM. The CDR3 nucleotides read TGTGCCAGCAGTTTCGGACAGCCTTTCTTT. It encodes CASSFGQPFF.

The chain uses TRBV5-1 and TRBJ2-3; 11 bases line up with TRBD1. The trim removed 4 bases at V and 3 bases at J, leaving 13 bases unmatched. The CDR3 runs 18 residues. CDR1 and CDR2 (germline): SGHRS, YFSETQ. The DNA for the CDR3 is TGCGCCAGCAGCCAATTACACGACCGGGACAGGGGGACAGATACGCAGTATTTT. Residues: CASSQLHDRDRGTDTQYF.

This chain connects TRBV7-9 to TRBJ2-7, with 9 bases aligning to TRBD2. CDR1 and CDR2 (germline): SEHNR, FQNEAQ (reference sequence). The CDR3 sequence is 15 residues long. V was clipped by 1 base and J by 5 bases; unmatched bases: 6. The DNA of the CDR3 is TGTGCCAGCAGCTTAGGGAGCGGGGGGCTAAACGAGCAGTACTTC. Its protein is CASSLGSGGLNEQYF.

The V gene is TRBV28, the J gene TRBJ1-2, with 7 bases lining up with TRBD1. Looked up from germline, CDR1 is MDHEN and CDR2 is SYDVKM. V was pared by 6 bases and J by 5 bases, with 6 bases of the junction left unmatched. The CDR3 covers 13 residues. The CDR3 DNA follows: TGTGCCAGCAGCCTAGCACAGGGGTATGGCTACACCTTC. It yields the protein CASSLAQGYGYTF.

The CDR3 reads CASSQTGGEQYF. Here the CDR3 DNA reads TGTGCCAGTAGCCAGACAGGAGGAGAGCAGTACTTC. The chain couples TRBV19 to TRBJ2-7; a weak D match, TRBD1 (6 bases). Per the germline V gene, CDR1 is LNHDA and CDR2 is SQIVND (reference sequence). The CDR3 is 12 amino acids. V was cut by 6 bases and J by 7 bases, with 13 bases left in between.

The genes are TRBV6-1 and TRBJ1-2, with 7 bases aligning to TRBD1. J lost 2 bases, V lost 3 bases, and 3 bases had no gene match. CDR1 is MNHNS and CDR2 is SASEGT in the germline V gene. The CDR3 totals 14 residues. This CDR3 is CASSEPGQNYGYTF. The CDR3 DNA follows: TGTGCCAGCAGTGAGCCGGGACAGAACTATGGCTACACCTTC.

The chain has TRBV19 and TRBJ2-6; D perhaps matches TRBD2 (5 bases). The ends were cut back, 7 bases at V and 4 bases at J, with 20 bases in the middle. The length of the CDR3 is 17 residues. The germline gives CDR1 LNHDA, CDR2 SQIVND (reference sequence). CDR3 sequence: CASTLRVRVSGANVLTF. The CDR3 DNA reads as TGTGCCAGTACCTTGAGGGTCAGAGTATCAGGGGCCAACGTCCTGACTTTC.

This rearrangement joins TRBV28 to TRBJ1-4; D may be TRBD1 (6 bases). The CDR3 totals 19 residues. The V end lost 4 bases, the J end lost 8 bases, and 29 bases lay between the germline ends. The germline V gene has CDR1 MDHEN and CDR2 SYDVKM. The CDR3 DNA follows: TGTGCCAGCAGTTCCCCGGCGACAGGTCAGACGGGGCTTAGGGAAAAACTGTTTTTT. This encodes CASSSPATGQTGLREKLFF.

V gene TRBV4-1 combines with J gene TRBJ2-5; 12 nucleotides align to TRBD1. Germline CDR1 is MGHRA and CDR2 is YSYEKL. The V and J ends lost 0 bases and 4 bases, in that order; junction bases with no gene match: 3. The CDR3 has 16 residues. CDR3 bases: TGCGCCAGCAGCCAAGATAGGGACAGGGGGCTAGAGACCCAGTACTTC. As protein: CASSQDRDRGLETQYF.

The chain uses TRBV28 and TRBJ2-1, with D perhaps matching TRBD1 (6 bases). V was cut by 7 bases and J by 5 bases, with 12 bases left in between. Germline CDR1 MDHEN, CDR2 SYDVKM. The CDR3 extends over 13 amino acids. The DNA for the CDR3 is TGTGCCAGCATCTCCTACAGGGACAATGAGCAGTTCTTC. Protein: CASISYRDNEQFF.